Below, one T cell receptor beta chain is given with its context. Recovered status in Cohort 3 required two negative PCRs, clearance, or symptom resolution. Germline CDR1 and CDR2: SEHNR and FQNEAQ (reference sequence). The germline V and J ends were trimmed by 6 bases and 1 base, with 9 bases remaining between them. There are 13 residues in the CDR3. The data were taken from a study of blood T cell repertoires in COVID-19. Assay used: immunoSEQ multiplex PCR; TCRdb lists only in-frame clones, some missing. The table records hundreds of thousands of clones, roughly 89% of them present only once. This chain joins TRBV7-9 and TRBJ1-1; possible D gene TRBD1, 5 bases. The sample was PBMCs or T cells enriched from blood (not recorded which). This clonotype was obtained from a woman aged 35 to 49 who had recovered from COVID-19. The CDR3 loop reads CASRVQENTEAFF. The CDR3 DNA sequence: TGTGCCAGCAGGGTACAGGAGAACACTGAAGCTTTCTTT.